This T cell receptor (beta chain) comes out of a study of T cells in tuberculosis. About the study: The T cells targeted glucose monomycolate, a mycobacterial lipid, via CD1B. IGRA-negative adolescents, IGRA-positive adolescents with latent tuberculosis and adults with active tuberculosis formed this South African cohort.

Indicated time point: new active TB diagnosis, blood taken before or within 7 days of starting treatment. The method was immunoSEQ multiplex PCR; TCRdb's version includes in-frame clones alone and lacks a portion of them. This sample yields tens of thousands of clones, of which about 91% are seen a single time; 6.5% to 9% belongs to the top ten. Study-wide results and limits: Active tuberculosis alpha repertoires lay closer to GMM-specific TCRs than controls'.

Details on this clone: What it binds is unknown.

The sequencing here drew on PBMCs, taken at tuberculosis diagnosis. This receptor was obtained from an adult with tuberculosis. Some clones in this sample may be carry-over from other donors' samples.

The CDR3 region is CASRNSIQGQRNQPQHF. CDR3 bases: TGTGCCAGTAGAAACTCGATACAGGGTCAACGCAATCAGCCCCAGCATTTT. This chain links TRBV19 with TRBJ1-5; the D gene is possibly TRBD1 (6 bases). Germline lookup yields CDR1 LNHDA and CDR2 SQIVND (reference sequence). V was clipped by 6 bases and J by 2 bases, with 20 bases between them. The CDR3 contains 17 residues.